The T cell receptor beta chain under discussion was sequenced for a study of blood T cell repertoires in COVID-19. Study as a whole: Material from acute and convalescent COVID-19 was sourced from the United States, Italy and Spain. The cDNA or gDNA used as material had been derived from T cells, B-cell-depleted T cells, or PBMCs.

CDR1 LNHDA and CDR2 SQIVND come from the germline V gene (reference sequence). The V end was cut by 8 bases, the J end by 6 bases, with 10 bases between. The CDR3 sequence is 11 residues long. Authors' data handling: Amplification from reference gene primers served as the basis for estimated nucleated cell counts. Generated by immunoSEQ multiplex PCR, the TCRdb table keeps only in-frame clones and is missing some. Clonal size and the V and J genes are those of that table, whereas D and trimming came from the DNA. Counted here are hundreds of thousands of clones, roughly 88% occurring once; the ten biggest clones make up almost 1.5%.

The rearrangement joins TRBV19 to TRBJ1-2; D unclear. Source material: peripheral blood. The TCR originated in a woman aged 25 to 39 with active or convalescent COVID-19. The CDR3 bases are TGTGCCAGTCTCTGGAGGGATGGCTACACCTTC. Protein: CASLWRDGYTF.